This entry describes one T cell receptor (beta chain). Its antigen is undetermined. CDR1 and CDR2 from the germline V gene are SEHNR and FQNEAQ (reference sequence). Trimming removed 0 bases from V and 6 bases from J, with 14 bases in between. The CDR3 is made up of 15 amino acids. The data are from a study of T cell repertoires in ileal Crohn's disease. In the study overall: At surgery, more than 30% of patients smoked, with median disease duration about eight years.

Study-wide points: Every patient over 26.8% clonality showed endoscopic recurrence.

Profiling relied on immunoSEQ multiplex PCR, and the TCRdb table lists in-frame clones only, not all of them. The sample gives 14,000 or so clones, 80% to 85% of which show up once; about 6.5% is in the top ten. The sequenced sample consisted of ileal tissue. This receptor was obtained from an adult with Crohn's disease. The rearrangement links TRBV7-9 to TRBJ1-1; D remains ambiguous. This CDR3 is CASSLALQSLAEAFF. CDR3 nucleotides: TGTGCCAGCAGCTTAGCGCTACAGTCCCTGGCTGAAGCTTTCTTT.